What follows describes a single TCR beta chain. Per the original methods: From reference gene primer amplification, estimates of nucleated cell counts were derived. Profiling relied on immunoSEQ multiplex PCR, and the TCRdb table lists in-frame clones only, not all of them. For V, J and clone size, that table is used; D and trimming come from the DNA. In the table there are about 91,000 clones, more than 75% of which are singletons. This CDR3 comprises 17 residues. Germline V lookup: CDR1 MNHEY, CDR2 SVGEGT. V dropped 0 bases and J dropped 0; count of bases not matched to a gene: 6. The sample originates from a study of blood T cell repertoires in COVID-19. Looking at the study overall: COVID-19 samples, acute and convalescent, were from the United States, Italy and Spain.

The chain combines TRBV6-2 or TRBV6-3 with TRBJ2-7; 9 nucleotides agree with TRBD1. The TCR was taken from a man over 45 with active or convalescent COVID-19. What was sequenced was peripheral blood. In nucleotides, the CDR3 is TGTGCCAGCAGTTACTCGTCCCGGGACAGGGACTCCTACGAGCAGTACTTC. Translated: CASSYSSRDRDSYEQYF.